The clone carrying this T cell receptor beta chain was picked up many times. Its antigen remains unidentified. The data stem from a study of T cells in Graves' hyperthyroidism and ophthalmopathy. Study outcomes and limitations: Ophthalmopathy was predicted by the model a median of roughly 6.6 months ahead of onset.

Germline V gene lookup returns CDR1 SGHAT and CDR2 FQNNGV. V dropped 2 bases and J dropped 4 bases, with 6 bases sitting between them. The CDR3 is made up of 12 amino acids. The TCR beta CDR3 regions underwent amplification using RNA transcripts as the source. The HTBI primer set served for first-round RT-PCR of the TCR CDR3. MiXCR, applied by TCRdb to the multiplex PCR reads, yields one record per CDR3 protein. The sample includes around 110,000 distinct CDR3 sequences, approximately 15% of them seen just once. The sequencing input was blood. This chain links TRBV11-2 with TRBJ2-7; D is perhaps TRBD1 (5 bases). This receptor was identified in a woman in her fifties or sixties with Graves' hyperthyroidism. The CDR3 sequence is CASSLSGYEQYV. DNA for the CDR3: TGTGCCAGCAGCTTATCAGGGTACGAGCAGTACGTC.